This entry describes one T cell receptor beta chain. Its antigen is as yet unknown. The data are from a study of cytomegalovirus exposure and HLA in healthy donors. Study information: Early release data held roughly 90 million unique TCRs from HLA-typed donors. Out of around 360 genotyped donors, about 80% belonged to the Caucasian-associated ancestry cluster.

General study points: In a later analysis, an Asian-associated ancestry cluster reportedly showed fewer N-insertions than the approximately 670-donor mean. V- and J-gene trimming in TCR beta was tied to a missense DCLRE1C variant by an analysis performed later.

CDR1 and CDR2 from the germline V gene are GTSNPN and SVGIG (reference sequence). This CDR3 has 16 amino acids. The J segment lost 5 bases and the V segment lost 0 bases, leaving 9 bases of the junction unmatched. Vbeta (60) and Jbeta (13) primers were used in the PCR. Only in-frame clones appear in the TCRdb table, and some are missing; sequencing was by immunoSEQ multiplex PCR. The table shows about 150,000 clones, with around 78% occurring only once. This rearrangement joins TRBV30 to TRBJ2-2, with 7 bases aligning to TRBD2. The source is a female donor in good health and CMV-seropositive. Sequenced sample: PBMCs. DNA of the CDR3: TGTGCCTGGAGTGTAGCGGGGTCCTTTTGGACCGGGGAGCTGTTTTTT. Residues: CAWSVAGSFWTGELFF.